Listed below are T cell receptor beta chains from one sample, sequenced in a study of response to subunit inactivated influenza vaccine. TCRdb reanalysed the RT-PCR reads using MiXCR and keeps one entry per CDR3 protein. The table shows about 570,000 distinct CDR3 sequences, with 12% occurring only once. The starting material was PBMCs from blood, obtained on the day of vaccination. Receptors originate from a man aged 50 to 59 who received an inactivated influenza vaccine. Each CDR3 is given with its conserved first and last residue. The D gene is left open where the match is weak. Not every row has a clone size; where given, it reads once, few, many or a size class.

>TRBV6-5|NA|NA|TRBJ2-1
CASSLGLGTDYNEQFF
TGTGCCAGCAGTTTGGGGCTCGGGACCGATTACAATGAGCAGTTCTTC
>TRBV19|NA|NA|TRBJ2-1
CASSIRTDNEQFF
TGTGCCAGTAGTATACGTACAGACAATGAGCAGTTCTTC
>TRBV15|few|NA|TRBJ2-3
CATSRDRALVSSTDTQYF
TGTGCCACCAGCAGAGATCGGGCCCTAGTTTCTAGCACAGATACGCAGTATTTT
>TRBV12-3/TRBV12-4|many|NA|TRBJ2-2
CASSLTPPQKLFF
TGTGCCAGCAGTTTAACCCCCCCGCAGAAGCTGTTTTTT
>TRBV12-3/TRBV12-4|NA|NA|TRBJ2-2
CASSLAQETGELFF
TGTGCCAGCAGTTTAGCGCAGGAGACCGGGGAGCTGTTTTTT
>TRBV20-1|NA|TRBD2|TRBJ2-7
CSARAGLAGRTYEQYF
TGCAGTGCTAGAGCCGGACTAGCGGGGCGTACCTACGAGCAGTACTTC
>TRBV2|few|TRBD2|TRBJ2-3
CASSWPGTSGGFSTDTQYF
TGTGCCAGCAGCTGGCCCGGGACTAGCGGGGGATTTAGCACAGATACGCAGTATTTT
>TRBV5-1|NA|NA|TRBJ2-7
CASSPGTNREEQYF
TGCGCCAGCAGCCCCGGGACCAACCGCGAGGAGCAGTACTTC
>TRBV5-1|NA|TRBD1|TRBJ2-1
CASRSTGSFNEQFF
TGCGCCAGCAGGTCGACAGGGTCATTCAATGAGCAGTTCTTC
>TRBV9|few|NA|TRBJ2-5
CASSSPKPSGNQETQYF
TGTGCCAGCAGCTCCCCCAAGCCGTCGGGAAACCAAGAGACCCAGTACTTC
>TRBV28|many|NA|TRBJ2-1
CASSLLGGNEQFF
TGTGCCAGCAGTTTATTGGGGGGAAATGAGCAGTTCTTC
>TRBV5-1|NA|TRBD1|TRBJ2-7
CASSWGQPDYEQYF
TGCGCCAGCAGCTGGGGACAGCCAGACTACGAGCAGTACTTC
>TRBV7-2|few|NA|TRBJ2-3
CASSLAGFTGDTQYF
TGTGCCAGCAGCTTAGCCGGGTTTACTGGAGATACGCAGTATTTT
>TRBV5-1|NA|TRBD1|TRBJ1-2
CASSPRQGINYGYTF
TGCGCCAGCAGCCCTCGACAGGGAATTAACTATGGCTACACCTTC
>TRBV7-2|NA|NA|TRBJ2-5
CASSLAPGKQTQYF
TGTGCCAGCAGCTTAGCTCCAGGGAAACAGACCCAGTACTTC
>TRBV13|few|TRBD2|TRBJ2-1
CASSMRRGTSPFNEQFF
TGTGCCAGCAGCATGCGCCGGGGGACTAGCCCGTTTAATGAGCAGTTCTTC
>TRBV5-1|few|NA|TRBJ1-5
CASSLEGVDNQPQHF
TGCGCCAGCAGCTTGGAAGGGGTCGACAATCAGCCCCAGCATTTT
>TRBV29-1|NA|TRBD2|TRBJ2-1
CSVEVPLAGISDEQFF
TGCAGCGTTGAAGTGCCACTAGCGGGAATTAGCGATGAGCAGTTCTTC
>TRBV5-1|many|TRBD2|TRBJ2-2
CASRPVAGGGTGELFF
TGCGCCAGCAGGCCAGTAGCGGGAGGCGGCACCGGGGAGCTGTTTTTT
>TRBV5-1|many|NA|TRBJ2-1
CASSLEADVYLYNEQFF
TGCGCCAGCAGCTTGGAGGCCGATGTCTACCTCTACAATGAGCAGTTCTTC
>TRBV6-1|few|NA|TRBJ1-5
CASSEYWGEPQHF
TGTGCCAGCAGTGAATACTGGGGGGAGCCCCAGCATTTT
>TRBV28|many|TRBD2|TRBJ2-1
CASSPASGTYNEQFF
TGTGCCAGCAGTCCGGCTAGCGGGACATACAATGAGCAGTTCTTC
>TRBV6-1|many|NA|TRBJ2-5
CASRRREETQYF
TGTGCCAGCAGGAGGAGGGAAGAGACCCAGTACTTC
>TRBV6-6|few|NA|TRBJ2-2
CASGRNTGELFF
TGTGCCAGCGGGAGGAACACCGGGGAGCTGTTTTTT
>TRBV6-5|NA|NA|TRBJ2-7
CASSYSIGVYEQYF
TGTGCCAGCAGTTACTCGATAGGGGTATACGAGCAGTACTTC
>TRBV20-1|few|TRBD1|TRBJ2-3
CSARLTGSLGTVTDTQYF
TGCAGTGCTAGACTTACCGGCTCACTCGGGACAGTCACAGATACGCAGTATTTT
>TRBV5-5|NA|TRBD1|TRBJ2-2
CASSLRDRVPGELFF
TGTGCCAGCAGCCTACGGGACAGGGTGCCCGGGGAGCTGTTTTTT
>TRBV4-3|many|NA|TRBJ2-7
CASSQVLGTASSTYEQYF
TGCGCCAGCAGCCAAGTTTTGGGTACGGCTAGCAGCACCTACGAGCAGTACTTC
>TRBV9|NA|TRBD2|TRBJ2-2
CASSLSGGAGGELFF
TGTGCCAGCAGCCTCTCGGGGGGAGCGGGCGGGGAGCTGTTTTTT
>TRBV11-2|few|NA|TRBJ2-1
CASSLSVTGYNEQFF
TGTGCCAGCAGCTTAAGTGTTACAGGGTACAATGAGCAGTTCTTC
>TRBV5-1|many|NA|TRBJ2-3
CASSSGAGETDTQYF
TGCGCCAGCAGCTCAGGGGCGGGCGAGACAGATACGCAGTATTTT
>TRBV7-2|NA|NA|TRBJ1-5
CASSRRFNSNQPQHF
TGTGCCAGCAGCAGGAGGTTTAATAGCAATCAGCCCCAGCATTTT
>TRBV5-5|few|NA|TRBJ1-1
CASSFRQTEAFF
TGTGCCAGCAGCTTCCGGCAGACTGAAGCTTTCTTT
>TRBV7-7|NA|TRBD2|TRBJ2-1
CASSRTSGGRDEQFF
TGTGCTAGCAGCAGAACTAGCGGGGGGCGCGATGAGCAGTTCTTC
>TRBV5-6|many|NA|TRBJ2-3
CASSLGGRDTQYF
TGTGCCAGCAGCTTGGGAGGACGCGATACGCAGTATTTT